The clone carrying this TCR beta chain was picked up a small number of times. Antigen: not known. TCR alpha and TCR beta cDNA libraries carrying sample barcodes and UMIs came from 5'RACE with constant-segment primers. One entry per CDR3 protein results from TCRdb running MiXCR on the 5' RACE reads. Altogether roughly 250,000 distinct CDR3 sequences are present, 15% to 20% being singletons, with the ten largest covering 22%. J lost 4 bases, V lost 1 base, and 12 bases had no gene match. The germline V gene encodes CDR1 LGHNA and CDR2 YSLEER. The length of the CDR3 is 18 residues. This entry comes from a study of T-cell memory formation after mild COVID-19. Whole-study context: TCR clusters showed largely donor specificity. Study results and limitations: Clones that contracted clustered mainly in CM and EM if CD4+ and in EMRA if CD8+. Clones that shrank (day 15 to 85) were balanced CD4/CD8, whereas later expanders leaned CD4+.

The chain couples TRBV4-3 to TRBJ2-3; 9 bases align to TRBD1. Sequencing was carried out using PBMCs or a T cell subset sorted from them (not recorded which). This receptor was taken from a young man who had mild COVID-19 (a few samples of this study predate the infection). Cell type and time point are not known. As DNA, the CDR3 is TGCGCCAGCAGCCAAGCGGTTACGGCGGGACAGGGTCCAGATACGCAGTATTTT. It translates to CASSQAVTAGQGPDTQYF.